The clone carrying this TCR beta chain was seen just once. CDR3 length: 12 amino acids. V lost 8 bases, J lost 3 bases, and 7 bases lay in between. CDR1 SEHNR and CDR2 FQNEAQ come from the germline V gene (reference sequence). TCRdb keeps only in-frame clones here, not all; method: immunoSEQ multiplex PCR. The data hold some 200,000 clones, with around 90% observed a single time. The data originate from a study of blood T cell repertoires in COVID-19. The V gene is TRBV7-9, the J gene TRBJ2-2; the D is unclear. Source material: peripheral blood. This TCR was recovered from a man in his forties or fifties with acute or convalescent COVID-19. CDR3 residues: CASVGYTGELFF. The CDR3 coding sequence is TGTGCCAGCGTCGGGTACACCGGGGAGCTGTTTTTT.